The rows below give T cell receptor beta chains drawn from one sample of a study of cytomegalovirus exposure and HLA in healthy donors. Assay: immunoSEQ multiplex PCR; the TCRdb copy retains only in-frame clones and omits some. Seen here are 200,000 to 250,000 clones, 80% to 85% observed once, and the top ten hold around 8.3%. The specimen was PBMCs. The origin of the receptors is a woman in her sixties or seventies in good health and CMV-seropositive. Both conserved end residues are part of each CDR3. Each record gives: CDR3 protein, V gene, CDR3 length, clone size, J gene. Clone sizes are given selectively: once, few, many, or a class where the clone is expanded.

CASRRTVEIVNQPQHF | TRBV19 | 16 | . | TRBJ1-5
CASRQREYTDTQYF | TRBV5-1 | 14 | few | TRBJ2-3
CASSSRQAGNEKLFF | TRBV7-9 | 15 | . | TRBJ1-4
CASSYESDRAAYGYTF | TRBV5-1 | 16 | few | TRBJ1-2
CASRSGDYEQYF | TRBV27 | 12 | . | TRBJ2-7
CAISERGGRTDTQYF | TRBV10-3 | 15 | once | TRBJ2-3
CAISAGTGGSVGYTF | TRBV10-3 | 15 | . | TRBJ1-2
CASSPPGQLSGANVLTF | TRBV18 | 17 | . | TRBJ2-6
CASSEFNQETQYF | TRBV25-1 | 13 | . | TRBJ2-5
CASSPRQQGTGELFF | TRBV9 | 15 | . | TRBJ2-2
CASSPRDRGAANYGYTF | TRBV19 | 17 | . | TRBJ1-2
CATLTNRGTEAFF | TRBV10-3 | 13 | . | TRBJ1-1
CASSPRTITIYEQYF | TRBV18 | 15 | . | TRBJ2-7
CASSLSRLAGGSYEQYF | TRBV5-1 | 17 | once | TRBJ2-7
CASSIPAQGGDTQYF | TRBV5-4 | 15 | . | TRBJ2-3
CASSPGTGSHTGELFF | TRBV18 | 16 | few | TRBJ2-2
CASSEALGGSDTEAFF | TRBV6-1 | 16 | . | TRBJ1-1
CASSLKREGNNEQFF | TRBV7-3 | 15 | . | TRBJ2-1
CASSHGQGTSPLHF | TRBV6-5 | 14 | . | TRBJ1-6
CASKGITNTGELFF | TRBV27 | 14 | . | TRBJ2-2
CASRRDRGSGAFF | TRBV6-1 | 13 | . | TRBJ1-1
CASSPGTPGNTIYF | TRBV18 | 14 | . | TRBJ1-3
CASSTGKEQTQYF | TRBV2 | 13 | . | TRBJ2-5
CASSPRTGGFNEKLFF | TRBV5-5 | 16 | . | TRBJ1-4
CASSRTGVEQYF | TRBV5-1 | 12 | . | TRBJ2-7
CASRPGTTLNNSPLHF | TRBV2 | 16 | . | TRBJ1-6